This TCR beta chain derives from a study of monozygotic twins with inflammatory bowel disease. Regarding the study as a whole: Different T cell subtypes could not be distinguished. Since immunosuppressive treatments differed, patient repertoires may have gained added variability.

There were eight separate reactions per sample in which cDNA was made. Reprocessing the 5' RACE reads, TCRdb reports a single entry for every CDR3 protein and omits DNA. The data include about 160,000 distinct CDR3 sequences; the top ten clones carry approximately 7.4%. Without any T cell sorting, total RNA was isolated from whole blood. This CDR3 comprises 15 residues. Germline-derived CDR1 and CDR2 are MNHNS and SASEGT. A note on this clonotype: Its target is unknown.

Sample: blood. The clonotype originates from a human donor with ulcerative colitis or Crohn's disease, or a healthy co-twin of an affected twin (not recorded which). This chain links TRBV6-1 with TRBJ1-5. The CDR3 sequence: CASSMGRNSNQPQHF.